The clone carrying this T cell receptor beta chain was seen ten or more times. The data were obtained in a study of low-dose radiotherapy and immunotherapy resistance in tumors. The overall study: The fractionation for Cohort 1 was 0.5 Gy per fraction every 2 weeks, totaling 6.5 Gy. Patients took aspirin 300 mg by mouth once daily. This continued for four cycles, starting on cycle 1 day 1.

cDNA synthesis used a TRAV/TRBV-specific primer set for both chains. TCR amplification ran roughly 20 PCR cycles using constant-region and V-primer adapter primers. A single record per CDR3 protein comes from TCRdb applying MiXCR to the reads. The sample records tens of thousands of distinct CDR3 sequences, 15% to 20% being singletons. V lost 5 bases and J 0 bases, leaving 24 bases between the germline ends. In germline, CDR1 is SEHNR, CDR2 FQNEAQ (reference sequence). The CDR3 contains 19 residues. Time point given: before trial treatment. The donors' treatment consisted of nivolumab, ipilimumab, aspirin, low-dose cyclophosphamide and low-dose radiotherapy.

The J gene is TRBJ2-3, the V gene TRBV7-9; D gene unclear. The sample here was PBMCs, taken before treatment. The receptor was derived from a male donor with prostate cancer. The CDR3, as DNA: TGTGCCAGCAGCGGCCCGTTTAGCAGCCGTGGTGGGAGCACAGATACGCAGTATTTT. Protein product: CASSGPFSSRGGSTDTQYF.